This T cell receptor (beta chain) emerged from a study of T cells in Graves' hyperthyroidism and ophthalmopathy. General observations from the study: A 13 V-J signature model discriminated ophthalmopathy versus stable hyperthyroidism. Onset of ophthalmopathy came a median approximately 6.9 months after the model predicted it.

Template material for amplifying TCR beta CDR3 regions consisted of RNA transcripts. HTBI primers were employed in a first-round RT-PCR of the TCR CDR3. A single record per CDR3 protein comes from TCRdb applying MiXCR to the multiplex PCR reads. Of 450,000 to 550,000 distinct CDR3 sequences listed, roughly 24% are singletons. It was around 11 ml of fresh peripheral blood that supplied the PBMCs. This clonotype was found many times. Its antigen is not known. V was pared by 2 bases and J by 5 bases, with 12 bases between. The CDR3 length is 14 residues. Germline V lookup: CDR1 MNHEY, CDR2 SVGAGI. Sequencing input: blood. This receptor was identified in a woman younger than 45 with Graves' ophthalmopathy. The J gene is TRBJ1-2, the V gene TRBV6-5; D perhaps matches TRBD1 (6 bases). The CDR3 sequence is CASSYQRGEYGYTF. The CDR3, as DNA: TGTGCCAGCAGTTACCAAAGGGGGGAATATGGCTACACCTTC.